This TCR beta chain was recovered during a study of T cells after posttransplantation cyclophosphamide. General observations from the study: After PTCy, TRB diversity resembled that of CNI/methotrexate controls. Donor-recipient repertoire similarity was low at 1-2 months, rising over year one.

As for this clone: Its antigen is unknown. Other DNA sequences in the sample encode the same CDR3.

V trimming: 6 bases; J trimming: 4 bases; junction bases outside the gene matches: 5. Germline V gene lookup returns CDR1 LNHDA and CDR2 SQIVND (reference sequence). This CDR3 has 15 residues. Here immunoSEQ multiplex PCR was the method, and the copy in TCRdb shows in-frame clones only, minus some. This table holds about 37,000 clones with no singletons; the top ten claim roughly 5.8%. Sequencing input: PBMCs. This TCR came from a man under 40 in good health and a related stem cell transplant donor. The rearrangement uses TRBV19 and TRBJ2-3; 12 positions match TRBD2. The CDR3 bases are TGTGCCAGTAGCCGACTAGCGGGGGAACCAGATACGCAGTATTTT. Translation gives CASSRLAGEPDTQYF.